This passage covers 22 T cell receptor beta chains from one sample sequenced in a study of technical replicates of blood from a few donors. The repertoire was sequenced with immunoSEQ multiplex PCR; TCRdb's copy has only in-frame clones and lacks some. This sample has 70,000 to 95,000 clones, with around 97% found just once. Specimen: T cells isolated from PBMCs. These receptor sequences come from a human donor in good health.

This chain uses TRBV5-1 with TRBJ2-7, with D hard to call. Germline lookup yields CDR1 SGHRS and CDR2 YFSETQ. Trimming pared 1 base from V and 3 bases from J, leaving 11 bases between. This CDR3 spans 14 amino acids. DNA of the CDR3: TGCGCCAGCAGCTTGATCGGTACGTTCTACGAGCAGTACTTC. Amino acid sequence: CASSLIGTFYEQYF. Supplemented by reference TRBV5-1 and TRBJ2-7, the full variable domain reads KAGVTQTPRYLIKTRGQQVTLSCSPISGHRSVSWYQQTPGQGLQFLFEYFSETQRNKGNFPGRFSGRQFSNSRSEMNVSTLELGDSALYLCASSLIGTFYEQYFGPGTRLTVT.

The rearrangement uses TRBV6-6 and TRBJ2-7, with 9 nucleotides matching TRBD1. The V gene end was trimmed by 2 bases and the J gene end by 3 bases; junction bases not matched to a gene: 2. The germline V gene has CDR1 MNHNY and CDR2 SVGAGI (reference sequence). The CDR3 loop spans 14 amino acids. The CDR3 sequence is CASSYPGQGYEQYF. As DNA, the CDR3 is TGTGCCAGCAGTTACCCGGGACAGGGCTACGAGCAGTACTTC.

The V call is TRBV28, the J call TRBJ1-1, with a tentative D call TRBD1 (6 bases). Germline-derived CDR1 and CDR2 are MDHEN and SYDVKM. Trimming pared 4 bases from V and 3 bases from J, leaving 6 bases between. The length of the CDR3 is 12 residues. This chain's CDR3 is CASSYRDTEAFF. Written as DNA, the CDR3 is TGTGCCAGCAGTTACAGGGACACTGAAGCTTTCTTT.

The CDR3 loop reads CASSVGAPPDYEQYF. Here the CDR3 DNA reads TGTGCCAGCAGCGTAGGCGCGCCGCCCGACTACGAGCAGTACTTC. The chain recombines TRBV9 with TRBJ2-7, with D unclear. The CDR3 consists of 15 residues. Germline lookup yields CDR1 SGDLS and CDR2 YYNGEE. Trimming removed 0 bases from V and 3 bases from J, with 13 bases in between.

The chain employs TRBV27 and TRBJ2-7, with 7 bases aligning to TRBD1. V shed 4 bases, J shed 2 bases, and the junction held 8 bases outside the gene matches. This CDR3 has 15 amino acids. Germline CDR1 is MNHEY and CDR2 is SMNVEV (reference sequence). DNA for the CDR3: TGTGCCAGCAGTTGGGGACGACAGGGACCCTACGAGCAGTACTTC. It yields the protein CASSWGRQGPYEQYF.

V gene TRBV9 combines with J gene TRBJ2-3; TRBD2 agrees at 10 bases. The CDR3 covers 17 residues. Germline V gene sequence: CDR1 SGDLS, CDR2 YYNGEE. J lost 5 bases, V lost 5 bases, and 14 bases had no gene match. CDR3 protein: CASSIWPSGGSGDTQYF. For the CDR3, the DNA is TGTGCCAGCAGTATTTGGCCTAGCGGGGGAAGCGGAGATACGCAGTATTTT.

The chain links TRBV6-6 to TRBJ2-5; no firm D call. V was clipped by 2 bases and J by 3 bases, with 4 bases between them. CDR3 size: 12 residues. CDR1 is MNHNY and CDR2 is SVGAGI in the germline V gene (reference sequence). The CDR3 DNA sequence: TGTGCCAGCAGTTACCTAGAAGAGACCCAGTACTTC. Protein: CASSYLEETQYF.

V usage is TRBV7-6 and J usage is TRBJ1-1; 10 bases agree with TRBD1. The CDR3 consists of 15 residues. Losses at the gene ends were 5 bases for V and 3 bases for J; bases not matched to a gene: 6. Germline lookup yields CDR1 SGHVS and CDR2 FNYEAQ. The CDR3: CASSAGTGDHTEAFF. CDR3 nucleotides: TGTGCCAGCAGCGCAGGGACAGGGGATCACACTGAAGCTTTCTTT.

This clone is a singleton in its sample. The CDR3 nucleotides read TGCAGCGTTGAGGGTTTAGCGGGGGGGCGATACGAGCAGTACTTC. Its protein product is CSVEGLAGGRYEQYF. The chain has TRBV29-1 and TRBJ2-7; TRBD2 aligns across 11 bases. Germline V gene data show CDR1 as SQVTM and CDR2 as ANQGSEA. The CDR3 spans 15 residues. V was clipped by 3 bases and J by 4 bases; unmatched bases: 8.

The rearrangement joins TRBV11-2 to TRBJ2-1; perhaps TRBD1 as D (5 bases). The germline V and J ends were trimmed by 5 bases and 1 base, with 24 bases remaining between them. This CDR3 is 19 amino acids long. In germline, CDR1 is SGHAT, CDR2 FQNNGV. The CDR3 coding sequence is TGTGCCAGCAGCATGTTTGGCAGGGATCGACCCGGGTCCTACAATGAGCAGTTCTTC. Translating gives CASSMFGRDRPGSYNEQFF.

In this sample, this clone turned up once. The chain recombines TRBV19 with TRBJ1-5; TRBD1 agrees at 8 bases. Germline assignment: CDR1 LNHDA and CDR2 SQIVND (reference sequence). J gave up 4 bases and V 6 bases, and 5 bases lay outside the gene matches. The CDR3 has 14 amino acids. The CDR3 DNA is TGTGCCAGTAGCCAAACAGGGGGGAATCAGCCCCAGCATTTT. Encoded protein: CASSQTGGNQPQHF. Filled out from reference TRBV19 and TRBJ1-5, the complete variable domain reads DGGITQSPKYLFRKEGQNVTLSCEQNLNHDAMYWYRQDPGQGLRLIYYSQIVNDFQKGDIAEGYSVSREKKESFPLTVTSAQKNPTAFYLCASSQTGGNQPQHFGDGTRLSIL.

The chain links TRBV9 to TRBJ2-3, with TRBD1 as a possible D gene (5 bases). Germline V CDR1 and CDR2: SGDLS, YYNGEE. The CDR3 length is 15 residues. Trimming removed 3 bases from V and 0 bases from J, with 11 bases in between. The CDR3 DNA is TGTGCCAGCAGCGCGTCCGGACACAGCACAGATACGCAGTATTTT. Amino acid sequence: CASSASGHSTDTQYF.

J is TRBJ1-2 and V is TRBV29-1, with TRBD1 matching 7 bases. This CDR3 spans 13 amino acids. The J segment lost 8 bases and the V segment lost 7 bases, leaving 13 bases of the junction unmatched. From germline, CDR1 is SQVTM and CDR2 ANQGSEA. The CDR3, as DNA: TGCAGCGGTCAGGACAGGATTATAGGGGGCTACACCTTC. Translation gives CSGQDRIIGGYTF.

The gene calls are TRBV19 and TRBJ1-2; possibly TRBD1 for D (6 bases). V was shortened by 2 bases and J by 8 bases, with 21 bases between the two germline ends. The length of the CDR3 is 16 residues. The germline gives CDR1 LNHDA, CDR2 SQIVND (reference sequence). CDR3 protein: CASSIFGQGISPGYTF. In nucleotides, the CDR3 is TGTGCCAGTAGTATATTTGGGCAGGGGATTAGTCCGGGCTACACCTTC.

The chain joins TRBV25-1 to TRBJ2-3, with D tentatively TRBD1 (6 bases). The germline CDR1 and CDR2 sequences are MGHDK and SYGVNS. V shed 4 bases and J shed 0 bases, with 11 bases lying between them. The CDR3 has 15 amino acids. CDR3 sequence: CASSALRGSTDTQYF. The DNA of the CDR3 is TGTGCCAGCAGTGCACTGAGGGGGAGCACAGATACGCAGTATTTT. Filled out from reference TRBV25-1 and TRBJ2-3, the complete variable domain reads EADIYQTPRYLVIGTGKKITLECSQTMGHDKMYWYQQDPGMELHLIHYSYGVNSTEKGDLSSESTVSRIRTEHFPLTLESARPSHTSQYLCASSALRGSTDTQYFGPGTRLTVL.

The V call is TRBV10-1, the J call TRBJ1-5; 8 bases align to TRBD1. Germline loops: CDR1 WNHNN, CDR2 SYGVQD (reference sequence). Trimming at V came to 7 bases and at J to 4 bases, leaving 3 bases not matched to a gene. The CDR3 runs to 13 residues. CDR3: CASITGGNQPQHF. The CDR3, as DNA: TGCGCCAGCATCACAGGGGGAAATCAGCCCCAGCATTTT.

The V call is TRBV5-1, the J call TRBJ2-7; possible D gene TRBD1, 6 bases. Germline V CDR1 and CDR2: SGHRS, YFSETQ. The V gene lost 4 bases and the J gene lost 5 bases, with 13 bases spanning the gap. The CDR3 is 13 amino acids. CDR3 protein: CASSPGQRHEQYF. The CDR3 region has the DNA TGCGCCAGCAGCCCTGGACAGCGCCACGAGCAGTACTTC.

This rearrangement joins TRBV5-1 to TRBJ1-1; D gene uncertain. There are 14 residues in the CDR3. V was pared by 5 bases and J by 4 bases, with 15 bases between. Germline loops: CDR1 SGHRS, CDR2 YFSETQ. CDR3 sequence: CASRDEGAGTEAFF. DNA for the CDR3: TGCGCCAGCAGAGATGAGGGCGCGGGCACTGAAGCTTTCTTT.

In DNA, the CDR3 is TGTGCCAGCAGTTTCGCCCCCGACAGCCCAAATGAGCAGTTCTTC. This encodes CASSFAPDSPNEQFF. The chain joins TRBV27 to TRBJ2-1; a weak D match, TRBD1 (5 bases). V dropped 3 bases and J dropped 7 bases, with 16 bases sitting between them. The CDR3 totals 15 residues. Germline V CDR1 and CDR2: MNHEY, SMNVEV (reference sequence).

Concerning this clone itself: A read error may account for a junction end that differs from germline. The CDR3 is CASSLDRGNEQFF. The DNA of the CDR3 is TGTGCTAGCAGCTTAGACAGGGGGAATGAGCAGTTCTTC. This chain joins TRBV7-7 and TRBJ2-1; TRBD1 matches at 9 bases. The CDR3 covers 13 residues. Germline V gene data show CDR1 as SSHAT and CDR2 as FNYEAQ (reference sequence). Full variable domain (remainder filled in from reference TRBV7-7 and TRBJ2-1): GAGVSQSPRYKVTKRGQDVTLRCDPISSHATLYWYQQALGQGPEFLTYFNYEAQPDKSGLPSDRFSAERPEGSISTLTIQRTEQRDSAMYRCASSLDRGNEQFFGPGTRLTVL.

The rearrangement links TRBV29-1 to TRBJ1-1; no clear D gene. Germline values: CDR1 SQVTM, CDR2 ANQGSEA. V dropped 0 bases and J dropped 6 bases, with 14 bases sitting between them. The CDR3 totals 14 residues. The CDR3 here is CSVEDWSKSAEAFF. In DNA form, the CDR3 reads TGCAGCGTTGAAGATTGGAGTAAGAGCGCTGAAGCTTTCTTT.

In nucleotides, the CDR3 is TGCAGCGTTGATGCAGTGGCCAGTTACGGCTACACCTTC. Its protein is CSVDAVASYGYTF. The chain employs TRBV29-1 and TRBJ1-2; D is ambiguous. Germline loops: CDR1 SQVTM, CDR2 ANQGSEA. The CDR3 sequence is 13 residues long. Trimming left V 3 bases short and J 8 bases short, with 16 bases between.